This T cell receptor (beta chain) originates from a study of cytomegalovirus exposure and HLA in healthy donors. V was clipped by 6 bases and J by 8 bases, with 17 bases between them. CDR1 MNHEY and CDR2 SVGAGI come from the germline V gene. This CDR3 is 14 amino acids long. Regarding this clone: The antigen is not known.

The data were produced by immunoSEQ multiplex PCR, yet TCRdb's version contains in-frame clones alone and is incomplete. In the table there are roughly 150,000 clones, more than 70% of which are singletons. Broader study findings: Most TCR sequences were seen very rarely across donors, but some public TCRs occurred in many.

This TCR derives from a man in his late teens or twenties in good health and CMV-seronegative. The chain is built from TRBV6-5 and TRBJ1-5; no clear D. Sequenced: PBMCs. CDR3 region: CASRSTGAGEPQHF. Written as DNA, the CDR3 is TGTGCCAGCAGATCGACCGGTGCCGGAGAGCCCCAGCATTTT.